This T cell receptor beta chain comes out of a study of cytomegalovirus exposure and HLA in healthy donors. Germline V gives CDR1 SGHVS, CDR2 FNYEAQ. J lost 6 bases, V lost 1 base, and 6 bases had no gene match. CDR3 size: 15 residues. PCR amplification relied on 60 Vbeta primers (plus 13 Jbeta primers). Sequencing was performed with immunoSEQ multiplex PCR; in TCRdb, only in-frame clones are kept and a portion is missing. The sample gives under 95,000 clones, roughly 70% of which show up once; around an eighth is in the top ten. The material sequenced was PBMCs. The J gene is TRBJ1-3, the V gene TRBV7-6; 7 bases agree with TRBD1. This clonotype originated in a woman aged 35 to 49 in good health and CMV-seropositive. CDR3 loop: CASSLGQGVLNTIYF. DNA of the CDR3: TGTGCCAGCAGCTTAGGGCAGGGGGTTTTAAACACCATATATTTT. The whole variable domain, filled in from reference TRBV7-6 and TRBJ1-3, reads GAGVSQSPRYKVTKRGQDVALRCDPISGHVSLYWYRQALGQGPEFLTYFNYEAQQDKSGLPNDRFSAERPEGSISTLTIQRTEQRDSAMYRCASSLGQGVLNTIYFGEGSWLTVV.